The subject of this entry is one T cell receptor beta chain. Its antigen is undetermined. Trimming shortened V by 4 bases and J by 8 bases, and 9 bases separated the two germline ends. The CDR3 has 11 residues. Germline-derived CDR1 and CDR2 are SQVTM and ANQGSEA. This sample was taken from a study of identifying expanded T cells in peripheral blood. Overall study results and limits: About 1.2 clones differed between technical replicates, versus approximately 16 and 19 over time. Clone count variance between roughly 2-week samples rose with total template count.

TCRdb's table, derived via immunoSEQ multiplex PCR, lists solely in-frame clones and lacks some. The profile shows tens of thousands of clones, approximately 90% of them singletons. The clonotype comes from a person between 18 and 70 years old in good health. Sequencing used blood. The rearrangement links TRBV29-1 to TRBJ2-1; possible D gene TRBD2, 6 bases. CDR3 coding DNA: TGCAGCGTTGTTCGGGGGTATGAGCAGTTCTTC. It translates to CSVVRGYEQFF.